Reported below is one T cell receptor beta chain. These data are taken from a study of blood T cell repertoires in COVID-19. The overall study: Sites across the United States, Italy and Spain contributed samples from acute and convalescent COVID-19. T cells, B-cell-depleted T cells, or PBMCs supplied cDNA or gDNA.

Per germline, CDR1 SGHRS and CDR2 YFSETQ. The V gene lost 0 bases and the J gene lost 4 bases, with 7 bases spanning the gap. The CDR3 loop spans 14 amino acids. In the authors' workflow: Estimation of nucleated cell counts relied on the amplification of reference gene primers. This table comes from immunoSEQ multiplex PCR, and its TCRdb copy is limited to in-frame clones, with some not included. Clonal size and the V and J genes are those of that table, whereas D and trimming came from the DNA. Seen here are hundreds of thousands of clones, roughly four fifths observed once, and the top ten hold around 2%.

The sequenced sample was peripheral blood. This chain connects TRBV5-1 to TRBJ1-4; D remains unclear. The TCR was taken from a woman of 80 years or more with acute or convalescent COVID-19. CDR3 in DNA: TGCGCCAGCAGCTTGGGGGCCGTTAATGAAAAACTGTTTTTT. Amino acids: CASSLGAVNEKLFF.